These 7 T cell receptor beta chains were all obtained from the same sample, sequenced in a study of shared T cell receptors in the human thymus. This table comes from immunoSEQ multiplex PCR, and its TCRdb copy is limited to in-frame clones, with some not included. This sample carries 650,000 to 950,000 clones, approximately 85% of them seen once, and the ten largest clones take over 0.008%. In addition, the sample was reused for a study of human thymus T cells.

The sequencing input was thymocytes. Receptors originate from a girl under three years old with a congenital heart defect.

This clone was picked up a small number of times. The rearrangement uses TRBV29-1 and TRBJ2-2, with D perhaps TRBD2 (7 bases). CDR3 length: 15 residues. V was cut by 5 bases and J by 0 bases, with 13 bases left in between. Germline assignment: CDR1 SQVTM and CDR2 ANQGSEA. CDR3 DNA sequence: TGCAGCGTTCCCAAGGGGGGGGCGAACACCGGGGAGCTGTTTTTT. Residues: CSVPKGGANTGELFF.

This chain connects TRBV5-6 to TRBJ2-3; D uncertain. Trimming stripped 4 bases from V and 4 bases from J, with 10 bases between. CDR3 length: 13 residues. Germline CDR1 is SGHDT and CDR2 is YYEEEE. The CDR3 loop reads CASSDCRADTQYF. The CDR3 region has the DNA TGTGCCAGCAGCGACTGTCGAGCAGATACGCAGTATTTT.

V and J are TRBV6-1 and TRBJ2-7; D might be TRBD1 (5 bases). Germline CDR1 is MNHNS and CDR2 is SASEGT. The ends were cut back, 2 bases at V and 3 bases at J, with 14 bases in the middle. This CDR3 is built from 15 residues. The CDR3: CASSENTGPFYEQYF. The CDR3 nucleotides read TGTGCCAGCAGTGAAAACACAGGCCCTTTCTACGAGCAGTACTTC.

The rearrangement joins TRBV5-4 to TRBJ1-1, with D tentatively TRBD1 (5 bases). The CDR3 consists of 15 residues. With 1 base removed from V and 1 base from J, the gap between germline ends came to 11 bases. CDR1 is SGHNT, CDR2 YYREEE, per germline (reference sequence). CDR3 in DNA: TGTGCCAGCAGCTTGAACCGGGGGTGGAACACTGAAGCTTTCTTT. This gives the protein CASSLNRGWNTEAFF.

V usage is TRBV4-2 and J usage is TRBJ1-2; weak D call: TRBD1 (5 bases). The CDR3 runs to 16 residues. The germline V gene encodes CDR1 LGHNA and CDR2 YNFKEQ. Between the trimmed V and J ends, which lost 0 bases and 3 bases, there was a span of 14 bases. The CDR3 DNA follows: TGTGCCAGCAGCCAAGAGGAGGGGAAGGACGACTATGGCTACACCTTC. It yields the protein CASSQEEGKDDYGYTF.

The chain couples TRBV5-5 to TRBJ2-1; 7 positions match TRBD1. J lost 0 bases, V lost 4 bases, and 4 bases had no gene match. This CDR3 region has 15 residues. Germline loops: CDR1 SGHKS, CDR2 YYEKEE (reference sequence). CDR3 sequence reads: CASSQGQSSYNEQFF. The CDR3 DNA is TGTGCCAGCAGCCAGGGACAGAGCTCCTACAATGAGCAGTTCTTC.

The chain has TRBV27 and TRBJ2-5, with D maybe TRBD2 (6 bases). The J call is doubtful: the DNA matches TRBJ2-7 better. There are 15 residues in the CDR3. Germline values: CDR1 MNHEY, CDR2 SMNVEV (reference sequence). CDR3 nucleotides: TGTGCCAGCAGTCCGCGGGGACGGGAATCTAACGAGCAGTACTTC. Amino acid sequence: CASSPRGRESNEQYF.